This T cell receptor beta chain originates from a study of T-cell memory formation after mild COVID-19. Concerning this clonotype: Its antigen is unidentified. Mismatch with germline at one junction end may stem from a read error.

The 5'RACE method, run with constant-segment primers, produced TCR alpha and TCR beta cDNA libraries (carrying sample barcodes and UMIs). TCRdb ran MiXCR on the 5' RACE reads and lists one entry per CDR3 protein. Of some 300,000 distinct CDR3 sequences detected, 15% to 20% appear once; the ten largest clones hold roughly 21%. Findings and limits, study-wide: CD4+ clones that contracted lay mainly in CM and EM; CD8+ ones lay in EMRA.

Germline V gene sequence: CDR1 SGHTA, CDR2 FQGTGA. There are 13 residues in the CDR3. The material sequenced was PBMCs or a T cell subset sorted from them (not recorded which). The source of this sequence is a man younger than 35 who had mild COVID-19 (a few samples of this study predate the infection). Cell type and time point are not known. This rearrangement joins TRBV7-3 to TRBJ2-5, with 8 bases matching TRBD1. The CDR3 DNA follows: TGTGCCATCAGCGTGGACAGGGAGCAGACCCAGTACTTC. Protein product: CAISVDREQTQYF.